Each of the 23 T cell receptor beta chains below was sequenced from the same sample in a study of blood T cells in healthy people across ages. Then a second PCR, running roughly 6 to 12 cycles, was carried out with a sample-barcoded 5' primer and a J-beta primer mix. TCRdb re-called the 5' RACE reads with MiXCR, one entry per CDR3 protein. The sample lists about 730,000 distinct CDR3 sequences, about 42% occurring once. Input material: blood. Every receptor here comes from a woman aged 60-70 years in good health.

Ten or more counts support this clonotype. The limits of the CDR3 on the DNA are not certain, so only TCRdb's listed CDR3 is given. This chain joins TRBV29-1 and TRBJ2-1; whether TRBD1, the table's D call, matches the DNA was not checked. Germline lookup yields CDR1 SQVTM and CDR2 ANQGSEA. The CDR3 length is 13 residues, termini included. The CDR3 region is CSVAYGTDLSRFF.

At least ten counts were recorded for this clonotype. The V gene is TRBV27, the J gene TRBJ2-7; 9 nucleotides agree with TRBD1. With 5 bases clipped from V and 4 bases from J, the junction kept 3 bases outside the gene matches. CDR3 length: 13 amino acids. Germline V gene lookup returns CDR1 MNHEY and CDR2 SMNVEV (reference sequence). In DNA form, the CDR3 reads TGTGCCAGCAGTGTCGGACAGGGGTACGAGCAGTACTTC. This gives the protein CASSVGQGYEQYF.

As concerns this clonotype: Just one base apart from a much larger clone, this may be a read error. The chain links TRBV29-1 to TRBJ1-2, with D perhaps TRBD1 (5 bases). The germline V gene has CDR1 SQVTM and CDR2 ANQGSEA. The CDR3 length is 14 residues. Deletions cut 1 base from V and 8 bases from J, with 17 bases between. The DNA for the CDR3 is TGCAGCGTTGAAGCGGGGCGGGGATGGCGCGGCTACACCTTC. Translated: CSVEAGRGWRGYTF.

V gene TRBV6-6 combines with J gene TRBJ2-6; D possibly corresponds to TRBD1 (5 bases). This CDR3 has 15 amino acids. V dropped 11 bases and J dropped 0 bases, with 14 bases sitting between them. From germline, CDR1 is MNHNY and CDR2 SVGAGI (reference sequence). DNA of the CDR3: TGTGCCGGTCGCCAGCAGGGCTCTGGGGCCAACGTCCTGACTTTC. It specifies CAGRQQGSGANVLTF.

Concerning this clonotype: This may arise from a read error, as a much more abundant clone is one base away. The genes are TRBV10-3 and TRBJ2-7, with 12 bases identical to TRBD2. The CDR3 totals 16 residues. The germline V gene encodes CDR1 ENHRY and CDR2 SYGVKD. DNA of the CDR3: TGTGCCGTCAGTGACTGGACTAGCGGGGTTACCTACGAGCAGTACTTC. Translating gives CAVSDWTSGVTYEQYF.

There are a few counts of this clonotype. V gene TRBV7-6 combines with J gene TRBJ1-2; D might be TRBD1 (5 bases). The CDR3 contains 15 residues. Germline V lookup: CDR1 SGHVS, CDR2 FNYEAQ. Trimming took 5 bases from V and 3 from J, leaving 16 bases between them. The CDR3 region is CASSPRGGTDYGYTF. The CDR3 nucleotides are TGTGCCAGCAGCCCCCGGGGAGGGACCGACTATGGCTACACCTTC.

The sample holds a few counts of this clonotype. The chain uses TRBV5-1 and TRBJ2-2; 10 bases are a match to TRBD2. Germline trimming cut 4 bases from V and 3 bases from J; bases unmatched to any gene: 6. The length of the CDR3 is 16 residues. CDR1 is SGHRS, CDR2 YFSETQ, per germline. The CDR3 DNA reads TGCGCCAGCAGCGCCCGGACTAGCGGAGACACCGGGGAGCTGTTTTTT. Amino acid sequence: CASSARTSGDTGELFF.

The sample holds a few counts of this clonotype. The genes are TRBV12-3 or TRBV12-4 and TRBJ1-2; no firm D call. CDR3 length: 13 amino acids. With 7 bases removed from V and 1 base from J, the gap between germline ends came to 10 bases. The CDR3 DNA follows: TGTGCCAGCACCGAAACTGATAACTATGGCTACACCTTC. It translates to CASTETDNYGYTF.

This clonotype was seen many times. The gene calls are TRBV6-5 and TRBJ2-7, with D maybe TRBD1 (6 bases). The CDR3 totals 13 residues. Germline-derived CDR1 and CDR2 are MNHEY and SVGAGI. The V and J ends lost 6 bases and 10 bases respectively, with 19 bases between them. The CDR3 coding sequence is TGTGCCAGCAGGAAACCTCGACAGGAACTACAGTACTTC. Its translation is CASRKPRQELQYF.

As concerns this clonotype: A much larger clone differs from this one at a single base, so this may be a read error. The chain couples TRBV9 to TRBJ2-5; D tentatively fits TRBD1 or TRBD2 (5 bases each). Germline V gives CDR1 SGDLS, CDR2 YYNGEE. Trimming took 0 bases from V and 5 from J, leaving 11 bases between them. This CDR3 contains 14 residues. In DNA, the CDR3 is TGTGCCAGCAGCGTAGGAGGGACCCCGGAGACCCAGTACTTC. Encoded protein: CASSVGGTPETQYF.

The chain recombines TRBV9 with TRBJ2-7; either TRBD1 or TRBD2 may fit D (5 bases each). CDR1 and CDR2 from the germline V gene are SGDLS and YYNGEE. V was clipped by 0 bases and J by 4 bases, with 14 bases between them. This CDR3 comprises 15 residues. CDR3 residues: CASSVGEGPGYEQYF. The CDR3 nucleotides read TGTGCCAGCAGCGTAGGAGAGGGCCCAGGGTACGAGCAGTACTTC.

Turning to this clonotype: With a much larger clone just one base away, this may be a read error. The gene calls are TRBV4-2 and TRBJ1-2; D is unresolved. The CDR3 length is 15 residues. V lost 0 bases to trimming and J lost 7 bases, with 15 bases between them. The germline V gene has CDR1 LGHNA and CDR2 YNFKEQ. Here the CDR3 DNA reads TGTGCCAGCAGCCAAGATATCAAACGAGCCTGTGGCTACACCTTC. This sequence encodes CASSQDIKRACGYTF.

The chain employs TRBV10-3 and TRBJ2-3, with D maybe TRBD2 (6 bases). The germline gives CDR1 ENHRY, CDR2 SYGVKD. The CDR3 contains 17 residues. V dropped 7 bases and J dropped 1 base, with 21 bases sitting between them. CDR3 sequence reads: CAIKRATGVYGTDTQYF. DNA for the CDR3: TGTGCCATCAAACGGGCCACGGGAGTCTACGGCACAGATACGCAGTATTTT.

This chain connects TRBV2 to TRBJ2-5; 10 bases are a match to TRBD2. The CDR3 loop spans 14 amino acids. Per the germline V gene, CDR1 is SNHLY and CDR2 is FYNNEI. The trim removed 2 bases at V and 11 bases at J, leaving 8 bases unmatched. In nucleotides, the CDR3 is TGTGCCAGCAGTGAACCTAGCGGGAGTCCCGCGCAGTACTTC. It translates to CASSEPSGSPAQYF.

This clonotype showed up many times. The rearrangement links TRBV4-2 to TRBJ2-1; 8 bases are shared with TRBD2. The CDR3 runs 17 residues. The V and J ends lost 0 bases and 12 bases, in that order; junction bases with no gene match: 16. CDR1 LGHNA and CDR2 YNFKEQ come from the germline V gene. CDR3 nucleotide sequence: TGTGCCAGCAGCCAAGAGGACGAACTAGCGGCCTCGGATGGGCAGTTCTTC. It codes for CASSQEDELAASDGQFF.

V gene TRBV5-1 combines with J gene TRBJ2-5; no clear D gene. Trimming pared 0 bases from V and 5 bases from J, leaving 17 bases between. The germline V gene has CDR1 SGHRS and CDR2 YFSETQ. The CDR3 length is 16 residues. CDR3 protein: CASSLAFPEEMETQYF. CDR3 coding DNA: TGCGCCAGCAGCTTGGCCTTCCCAGAGGAGATGGAGACCCAGTACTTC.

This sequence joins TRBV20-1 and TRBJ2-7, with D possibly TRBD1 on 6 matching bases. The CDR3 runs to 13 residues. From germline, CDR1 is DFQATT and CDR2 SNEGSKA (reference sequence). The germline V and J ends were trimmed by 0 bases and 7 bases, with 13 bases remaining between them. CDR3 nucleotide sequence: TGCAGTGCTAGAGACTCGGGACATTGGGAGCAGTACTTC. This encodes CSARDSGHWEQYF.

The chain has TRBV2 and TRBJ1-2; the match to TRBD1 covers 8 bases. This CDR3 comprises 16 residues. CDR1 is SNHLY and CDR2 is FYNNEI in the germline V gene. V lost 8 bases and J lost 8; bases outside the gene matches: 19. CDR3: CASGEYARGRPGGYTF. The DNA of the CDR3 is TGTGCCAGCGGGGAGTATGCCAGGGGGCGCCCCGGCGGCTACACCTTC.

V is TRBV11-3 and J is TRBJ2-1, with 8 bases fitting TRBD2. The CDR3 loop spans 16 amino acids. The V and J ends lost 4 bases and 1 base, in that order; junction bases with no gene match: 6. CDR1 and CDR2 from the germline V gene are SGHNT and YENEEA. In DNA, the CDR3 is TGTGCCAGCAGCTCTCGAACTAGCGGTTCCTACAATGAGCAGTTCTTC. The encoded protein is CASSSRTSGSYNEQFF.

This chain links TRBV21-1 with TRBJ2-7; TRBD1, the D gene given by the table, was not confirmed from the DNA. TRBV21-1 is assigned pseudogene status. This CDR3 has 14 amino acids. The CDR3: CASHTRGLPYEQYF. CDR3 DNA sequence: TGTGCCAGCCACACCCGGGGGCTCCCCTACGAGCAGTACTTC.

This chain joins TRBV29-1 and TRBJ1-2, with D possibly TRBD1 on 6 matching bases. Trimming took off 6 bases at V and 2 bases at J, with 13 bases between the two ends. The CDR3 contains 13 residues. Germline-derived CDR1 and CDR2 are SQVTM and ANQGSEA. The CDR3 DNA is TGCAGCGTCGATTCACAGGGAAACTATGGCTACACCTTC. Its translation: CSVDSQGNYGYTF.

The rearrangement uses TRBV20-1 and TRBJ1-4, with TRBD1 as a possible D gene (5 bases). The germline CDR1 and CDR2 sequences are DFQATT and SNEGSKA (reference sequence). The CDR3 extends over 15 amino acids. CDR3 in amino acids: CGSGGTPEGNEKLFF. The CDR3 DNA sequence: TGCGGATCTGGGGGGACTCCGGAGGGGAATGAAAAACTGTTTTTT.

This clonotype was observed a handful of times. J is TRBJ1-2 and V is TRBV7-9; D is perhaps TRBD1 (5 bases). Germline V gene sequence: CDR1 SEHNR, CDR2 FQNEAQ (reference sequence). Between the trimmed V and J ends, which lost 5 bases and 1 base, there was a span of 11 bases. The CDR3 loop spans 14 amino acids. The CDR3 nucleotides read TGTGCCAGCAGCGCCCGGGACGGTAACTATGGCTACACCTTC. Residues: CASSARDGNYGYTF. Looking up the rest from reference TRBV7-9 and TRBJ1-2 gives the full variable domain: DTGVSQNPRHKITKRGQNVTFRCDPISEHNRLYWYRQTLGQGPEFLTYFQNEAQLEKSRLLSDRFSAERPKGSFSTLEIQRTEQGDSAMYLCASSARDGNYGYTFGSGTRLTVV.